These 21 T cell receptor beta chains were sequenced from one sample in a study of T cell repertoires in cytomegalovirus infection. Each CDR3 protein gets one entry after TCRdb re-called the reads with MiXCR. Of some 300,000 distinct CDR3 sequences in the sample, around 10% were seen once. The sequenced material came from PBMCs. The receptors here all came from a human donor in good health (CMV status not recorded). Some clones in this sample may be carry-over from other donors' samples.

This chain uses TRBV20-1 with TRBJ2-7; 9 nucleotides agree with TRBD1. Trimming cost V 2 bases and J 2 bases; bases outside gene matches: 4. This CDR3 comprises 14 residues. CDR1 and CDR2 (germline): DFQATT, SNEGSKA (reference sequence). CDR3 coding DNA: TGCAGTGCTAGAACCCGGACAGGGGCCTACGAGCAGTACGTC. Its translation is CSARTRTGAYEQYV.

Many counts were recorded for this clonotype. The gene calls are TRBV19 and TRBJ2-5, with 7 bases that match TRBD1. This CDR3 region has 16 residues. The germline gives CDR1 LNHDA, CDR2 SQIVND (reference sequence). Unmatched junction bases numbered 10, after V lost 5 bases and J lost 1 base. The DNA for the CDR3 is TGTGCCAGTAGTTTTTTGGACAGGTATACCCAAGAGACCCAGTACTTC. Protein product: CASSFLDRYTQETQYF.

Many counts were recorded for this clonotype. The J gene is TRBJ2-1, the V gene TRBV5-4; 8 bases align to TRBD2. The CDR3 is 15 amino acids. Germline V gene sequence: CDR1 SGHNT, CDR2 YYREEE (reference sequence). V lost 5 bases, J lost 4 bases, and 8 bases stayed unmatched. The CDR3 is CASSFGGTRYNEQFF. In nucleotides, the CDR3 is TGTGCCAGCAGTTTCGGCGGGACTAGATACAATGAGCAGTTCTTC.

This clonotype has ten or more counts. The genes are TRBV7-9 and TRBJ2-5; 9 positions match TRBD2. V shed 2 bases and J 2 bases; nucleotides not matched to a gene: 12. The V gene's germline CDR1 is SEHNR and CDR2 FQNEAQ (reference sequence). The CDR3 runs 18 residues. The CDR3 sequence: CASSLRGDRLAGQETQYF. In DNA form, the CDR3 reads TGTGCCAGCAGCTTACGGGGTGATAGGCTAGCGGGACAAGAGACCCAGTACTTC.

This clonotype has only a few counts. The V and J genes are TRBV3-1 and TRBJ2-1; D uncertain. The CDR3 loop spans 14 amino acids. CDR1 and CDR2 (germline): LGHDT, YNNKEL (reference sequence). The V end was cut by 4 bases, the J end by 7 bases, with 14 bases between. The CDR3 coding sequence is TGTGCCAGCAGCCCAAGTTTTTGGCCTAATGAGCAGTTCTTC. Its protein product is CASSPSFWPNEQFF.

The chain recombines TRBV20-1 with TRBJ2-3; 7 bases are a match to TRBD1. This CDR3 spans 16 amino acids. With 5 bases clipped from V and 3 bases from J, the junction kept 14 bases outside the gene matches. Germline assignment: CDR1 DFQATT and CDR2 SNEGSKA (reference sequence). In nucleotides, the CDR3 is TGCAGTGCTCGGACAGGTTCTCTGGATGGGACAGATACGCAGTATTTT. Protein product: CSARTGSLDGTDTQYF.

The rearrangement uses TRBV20-1 and TRBJ1-2, with TRBD1 identical over 8 bases. Germline V gene sequence: CDR1 DFQATT, CDR2 SNEGSKA (reference sequence). CDR3 length: 12 residues. With 5 bases clipped from V and 8 bases from J, the junction kept 7 bases outside the gene matches. CDR3 bases: TGCAGTGCTCCGGACAGGGCGGGGGGCTACACCTTC. Its protein product is CSAPDRAGGYTF.

This clonotype was counted ten times or more. V and J are TRBV7-8 and TRBJ2-7; 8 bases align to TRBD2. The CDR3 runs to 16 residues. Germline V gene data show CDR1 as SGHVS and CDR2 as FQNEAQ. V shed 0 bases and J 3 bases; nucleotides not matched to a gene: 7. For the CDR3, the DNA is TGTGCCAGCAGCTTAGCCGCAGCGGGGGCCTTCTACGAGCAGTACTTC. It is translated as CASSLAAAGAFYEQYF.

This clonotype was seen at least ten times. This sequence joins TRBV28 and TRBJ2-1; TRBD2 might be the D (5 bases). The germline V gene has CDR1 MDHEN and CDR2 SYDVKM. V lost 6 bases to trimming and J lost 5 bases, with 26 bases between them. This CDR3 is 18 amino acids long. The CDR3 spells CASRQTRAGVIMDNEQFF. CDR3 nucleotides: TGTGCCAGCAGACAGACGCGGGCAGGAGTGATAATGGACAATGAGCAGTTCTTC.

This clonotype has a handful of counts. The chain employs TRBV19 and TRBJ2-2; possible D gene TRBD2, 5 bases. V lost 6 bases to trimming and J lost 4 bases, with 12 bases between them. The CDR3 length is 14 residues. The germline gives CDR1 LNHDA, CDR2 SQIVND (reference sequence). The CDR3 protein is CASRLRDSTGELFF. DNA of the CDR3: TGTGCCAGTAGGCTCCGGGATAGCACCGGGGAGCTGTTTTTT.

This clonotype was detected ten times or more. The CDR3 DNA is TGTGCCAGCAGTAGCCGACAGTTTAGCACCGGGGAGCTGTTTTTT. Its protein product is CASSSRQFSTGELFF. The J gene is TRBJ2-2, the V gene TRBV2; D may be TRBD1 (5 bases). Germline assignment: CDR1 SNHLY and CDR2 FYNNEI. Trimming took off 5 bases at V and 4 bases at J, with 14 bases between the two ends. CDR3 size: 15 residues.

This clonotype showed up many times. The CDR3 DNA is TGTGCCAGCGATGACTATGGCTACACCTTC. Translation: CASDDYGYTF. V and J are TRBV9 and TRBJ1-2; D ambiguous. V was pared by 7 bases and J by 3 bases, with 4 bases between. There are 10 residues in the CDR3. Germline V lookup: CDR1 SGDLS, CDR2 YYNGEE. Filled out from reference TRBV9 and TRBJ1-2, the complete variable domain reads DSGVTQTPKHLITATGQRVTLRCSPRSGDLSVYWYQQSLDQGLQFLIQYYNGEERAKGNILERFSAQQFPDLHSELNLSSLELGDSALYFCASDDYGYTFGSGTRLTVV.

This clonotype was observed at least ten times. The V gene is TRBV19, the J gene TRBJ2-1; 10 bases agree with TRBD2. The J segment lost 5 bases and the V segment lost 7 bases, leaving 8 bases of the junction unmatched. The CDR3 is made up of 15 amino acids. CDR1 LNHDA and CDR2 SQIVND come from the germline V gene (reference sequence). The CDR3 DNA reads as TGTGCCAGTACCAAATCGGGACTAGCGCACAATGAGCAGTTCTTC. Protein product: CASTKSGLAHNEQFF.

This clonotype occurred many times. The chain recombines TRBV5-6 with TRBJ2-7; possible D gene TRBD1, 5 bases. CDR1 and CDR2 (germline): SGHDT, YYEEEE. There are 16 residues in the CDR3. V shed 5 bases and J shed 3 bases, with 21 bases lying between them. CDR3 in amino acids: CASSSIGSRVFYEQYV. The CDR3 DNA reads TGTGCCAGCAGTTCCATTGGTAGCAGGGTTTTCTACGAGCAGTACGTC.

This clonotype was seen many times. This chain connects TRBV12-3 or TRBV12-4 to TRBJ1-5; D gene ambiguous. The germline V and J ends were trimmed by 3 bases and 0 bases, with 6 bases remaining between them. CDR3 length equals 14 residues. This chain's CDR3 is CASSLWDSNQPQHF. CDR3 DNA sequence: TGTGCCAGCAGTTTGTGGGATAGCAATCAGCCCCAGCATTTT.

The table lists this clonotype with many counts. This sequence joins TRBV28 and TRBJ1-4; D is undetermined. V dropped 5 bases and J dropped 6 bases, with 16 bases sitting between them. This CDR3 has 15 amino acids. CDR1 and CDR2 from the germline V gene are MDHEN and SYDVKM. The CDR3 reads CASSQPGYDDEKLFF. The CDR3 DNA sequence: TGTGCCAGCAGTCAACCGGGTTATGATGATGAAAAACTGTTTTTT.

This clonotype was recorded a few times. V usage is TRBV18 and J usage is TRBJ2-2; 7 positions match TRBD1. Germline V CDR1 and CDR2: KGHSH, LQKENI. This CDR3 has 16 residues. The J segment lost 0 bases and the V segment lost 3 bases, leaving 4 bases of the junction unmatched. Here the CDR3 reads CASSPQGTANTGELFF. As DNA, the CDR3 is TGTGCCAGCTCACCCCAAGGGACAGCGAACACCGGGGAGCTGTTTTTT.

This clonotype was observed a handful of times. The rearrangement joins TRBV7-9 to TRBJ1-5; D is possibly TRBD1 (5 bases). The CDR3 is 15 residues long. Germline V gene sequence: CDR1 SEHNR, CDR2 FQNEAQ (reference sequence). V lost 1 base, J lost 4 bases, and 11 bases lay in between. DNA for the CDR3: TGTGCCAGCAGCTTAGTGGGGGGGAGGAATCAGCCCCAGCATTTT. Translated, it gives CASSLVGGRNQPQHF.

This clonotype was seen repeatedly, ten times or more. This chain connects TRBV7-2 to TRBJ1-4; D gene unclear. The CDR3 runs to 14 residues. The germline V and J ends were trimmed by 0 bases and 7 bases, with 9 bases remaining between them. CDR1 is SGHTA, CDR2 FQGNSA, per germline. The CDR3 bases are TGTGCCAGCAGCTTAGCGGGGTTTGGTGAAAAACTGTTTTTT. Its protein product is CASSLAGFGEKLFF.

This clonotype was counted many times. Here the CDR3 DNA reads TGTGCCAGTAAGACCGCGGGGGGTCGGACCGGGGAGCTGTTTTTT. Translation gives CASKTAGGRTGELFF. V and J are TRBV6-5 and TRBJ2-2; TRBD2 agrees at 8 bases. The CDR3 loop spans 15 amino acids. Germline V gives CDR1 MNHEY, CDR2 SVGAGI. After removal of 9 bases from V and 5 bases from J, the junction contained 11 bases not matched to a gene.

The chain couples TRBV4-1 to TRBJ1-6; D gene ambiguous. The CDR3 totals 13 residues. V was trimmed by 5 bases and J by 9 bases, leaving 11 bases between them. Germline V gene sequence: CDR1 MGHRA, CDR2 YSYEKL. CDR3 in amino acids: CASSAVLGSPLHF. CDR3 nucleotide sequence: TGCGCCAGCAGCGCCGTGTTGGGTTCACCCCTCCACTTT.